This T cell receptor beta chain was found in a study of STAT5B mutations in CD4+ large granular lymphocyte leukemia. General observations from the study: Patient CD4-sorted repertoires stayed more clonal than healthy ones after leukemic-clone removal. Approximately 25% of private leukemic clonotypes occurred rarely in other patients' non-leukemic repertoires.

Germline CDR1 reads WNHNN; CDR2 reads SYGVQD (reference sequence). The CDR3 contains 13 residues. V was trimmed by 8 bases and J by 4 bases, leaving 11 bases between them. Clones were read by immunoSEQ multiplex PCR, and TCRdb kept only the in-frame ones, dropping some. The sample lists under 35,000 clones, approximately 67% occurring once. Control samples were healthy donors' buffy coats. In its sample, this clone ranks as medium-sized. Its antigen remains unidentified. The source of this sequence is a human donor in good health. Sequencing used CD4+ T cells from blood buffy coats. This chain links TRBV10-1 with TRBJ1-4, with a weak D call TRBD1 (6 bases). The CDR3 bases are TGCGCCAGCTCCGGGACAAATAATGAAAAACTGTTTTTT. Translating it yields CASSGTNNEKLFF.